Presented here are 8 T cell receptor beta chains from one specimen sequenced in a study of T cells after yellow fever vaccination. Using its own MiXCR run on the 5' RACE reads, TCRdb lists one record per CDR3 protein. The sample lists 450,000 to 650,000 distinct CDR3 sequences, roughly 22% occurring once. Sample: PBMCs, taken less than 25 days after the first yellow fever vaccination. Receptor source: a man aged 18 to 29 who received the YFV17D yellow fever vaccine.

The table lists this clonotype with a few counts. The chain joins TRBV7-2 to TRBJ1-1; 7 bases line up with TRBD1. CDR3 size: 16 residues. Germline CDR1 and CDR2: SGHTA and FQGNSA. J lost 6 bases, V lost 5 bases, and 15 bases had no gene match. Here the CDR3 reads CASSLWTGLETSEAFF. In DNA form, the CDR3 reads TGTGCCAGCAGCCTGTGGACAGGTTTGGAGACTTCTGAAGCTTTCTTT.

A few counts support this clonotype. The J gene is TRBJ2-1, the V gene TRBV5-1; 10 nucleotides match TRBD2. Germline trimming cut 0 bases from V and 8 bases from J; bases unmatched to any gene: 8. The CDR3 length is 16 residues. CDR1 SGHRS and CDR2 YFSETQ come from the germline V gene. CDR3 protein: CASSLALAGGRDEQFF. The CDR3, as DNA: TGCGCCAGCAGCTTGGCCTTAGCGGGGGGCAGGGATGAGCAGTTCTTC.

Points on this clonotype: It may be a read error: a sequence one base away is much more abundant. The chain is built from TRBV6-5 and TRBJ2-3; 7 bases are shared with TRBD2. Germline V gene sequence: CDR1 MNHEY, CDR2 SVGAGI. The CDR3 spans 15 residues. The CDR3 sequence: CANSLPGGSTDTQYF. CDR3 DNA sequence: TGTGCCAACAGTTTACCCGGGGGGAGCACAGATACGCAGTATTTT.

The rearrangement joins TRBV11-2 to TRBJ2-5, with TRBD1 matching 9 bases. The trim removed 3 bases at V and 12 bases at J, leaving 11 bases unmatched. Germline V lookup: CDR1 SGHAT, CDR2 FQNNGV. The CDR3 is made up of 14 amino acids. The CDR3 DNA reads TGTGCCAGCAGCTTTCGGACAGGGGAAGGATTGAAGTACTTC. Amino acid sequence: CASSFRTGEGLKYF.

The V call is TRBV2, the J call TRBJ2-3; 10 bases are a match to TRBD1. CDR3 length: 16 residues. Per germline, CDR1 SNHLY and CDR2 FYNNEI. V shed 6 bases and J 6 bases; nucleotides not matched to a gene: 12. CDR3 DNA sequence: TGTGCCAGCAGGTTCCGCCGGGACAGGGGATTGGATACGCAGTATTTT. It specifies CASRFRRDRGLDTQYF.

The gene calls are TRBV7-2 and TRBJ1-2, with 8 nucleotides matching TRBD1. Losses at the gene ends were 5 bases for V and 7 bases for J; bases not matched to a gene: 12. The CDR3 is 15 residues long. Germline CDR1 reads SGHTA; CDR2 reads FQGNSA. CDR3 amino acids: CASSPDGAGGSGYTF. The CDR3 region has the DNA TGTGCCAGCAGCCCAGACGGCGCAGGGGGCTCTGGCTACACCTTC.

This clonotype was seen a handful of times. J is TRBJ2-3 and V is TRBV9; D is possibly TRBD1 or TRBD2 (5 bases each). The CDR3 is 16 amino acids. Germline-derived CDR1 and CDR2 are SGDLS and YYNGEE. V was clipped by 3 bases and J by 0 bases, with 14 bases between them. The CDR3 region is CASSGGKGRSTDTQYF. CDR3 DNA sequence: TGTGCCAGCAGCGGAGGGAAGGGACGTAGCACAGATACGCAGTATTTT.

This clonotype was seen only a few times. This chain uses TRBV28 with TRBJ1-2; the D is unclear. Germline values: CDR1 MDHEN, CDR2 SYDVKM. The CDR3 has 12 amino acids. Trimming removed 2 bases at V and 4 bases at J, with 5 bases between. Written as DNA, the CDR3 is TGTGCCAGCAGTTTACCGGGCTATGGCTACACCTTC. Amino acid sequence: CASSLPGYGYTF.